These 30 T cell receptor beta chains were all obtained from the same sample, sequenced in a study of CD8 T cells in Susac syndrome. A quantity of roughly 0.5 to 1 ug RNA underwent reverse transcription using random hexamers. TCRdb re-called the immunoSEQ multiplex PCR reads with MiXCR, one entry per CDR3 protein. The sample has around 300,000 distinct CDR3 sequences, 92% seen once. Sequenced sample: CD4+ T cells from PBMCs. The receptors come from a human donor with multiple sclerosis.

The CDR3 DNA reads TGTGCCAGCAGCCAAGATCTGAATGGCCAGCCCCAGCATTTT. Translation: CASSQDLNGQPQHF. V is TRBV3-1 and J is TRBJ1-5; D is unresolved. Germline CDR1 is LGHDT and CDR2 is YNNKEL (reference sequence). This CDR3 is built from 14 residues. V gave up 0 bases and J gave up 7 bases, with 10 bases separating them.

The V call is TRBV6-5, the J call TRBJ1-6; D is unresolved. Trimming removed 4 bases from V and 7 bases from J, with 14 bases in between. CDR3 length equals 15 residues. Germline V gives CDR1 MNHEY, CDR2 SVGAGI. CDR3 DNA: TGTGCCAGCAGTTTCGGCCGGGCCCTCAATTCACCCCTCCACTTT. It encodes CASSFGRALNSPLHF.

The chain employs TRBV18 and TRBJ2-7; D is possibly TRBD1 or TRBD2 (5 bases each). The CDR3 extends over 12 amino acids. Per germline, CDR1 KGHSH and CDR2 LQKENI. The germline V and J ends were trimmed by 6 bases and 2 bases, with 8 bases remaining between them. The DNA for the CDR3 is TGTGCCAGCTCCGGGACGGCCTACGAGCAGTACTTC. Translated, it gives CASSGTAYEQYF. Drawing the rest from reference TRBV18 and TRBJ2-7, the complete variable domain is NAGVMQNPRHLVRRRGQEARLRCSPMKGHSHVYWYRQLPEEGLKFMVYLQKENIIDESGMPKERFSAEFPKEGPSILRIQQVVRGDSAAYFCASSGTAYEQYFGPGTRLTVT.

The CDR3 loop reads CASRQGSEKLFF. The CDR3 coding sequence is TGTGCCAGCAGGCAGGGATCGGAAAAACTGTTTTTT. V usage is TRBV25-1 and J usage is TRBJ1-4, with D possibly TRBD1 on 5 matching bases. Germline CDR1 reads MGHDK; CDR2 reads SYGVNS. Deletions cut 6 bases from V and 8 bases from J, with 10 bases between. The CDR3 length is 12 residues.

This rearrangement joins TRBV30 to TRBJ1-2; 7 nucleotides align to TRBD1. Looked up from germline, CDR1 is GTSNPN and CDR2 is SVGIG (reference sequence). With V trimmed by 7 bases and J by 4 bases, 6 bases remained unmatched. The CDR3 is made up of 12 amino acids. This CDR3 reads CALTTGSYGYTF. CDR3 nucleotide sequence: TGTGCCTTAACGACAGGGAGCTATGGCTACACCTTC. The full variable domain, in which reference TRBV30 and TRBJ1-2 provide the parts outside the CDR3, is SQTIHQWPATLVQPVGSPLSLECTVEGTSNPNLYWYRQAAGRGLQLLFYSVGIGQISSEVPQNLSASRPQDRQFILSSKKLLLSDSGFYLCALTTGSYGYTFGSGTRLTVV.

The rearrangement links TRBV20-1 to TRBJ1-6; possibly TRBD1 for D (5 bases). The CDR3 runs 13 residues. The germline V gene encodes CDR1 DFQATT and CDR2 SNEGSKA (reference sequence). Trimming took 4 bases from V and 9 from J, leaving 13 bases between them. The CDR3 DNA reads as TGCAGTGCTATTGGGGCAGTCTCTTCACCCCTCCACTTT. Its protein is CSAIGAVSSPLHF.

The chain joins TRBV7-2 to TRBJ1-2; D ambiguous. This CDR3 has 15 amino acids. The V and J ends lost 2 bases and 8 bases respectively, with 18 bases between them. Germline loops: CDR1 SGHTA, CDR2 FQGNSA. This CDR3 reads CASSLTPTLARGYTF. The DNA for the CDR3 is TGTGCCAGCAGCTTAACCCCCACCCTGGCTCGGGGCTACACCTTC.

The J gene is TRBJ2-2, the V gene TRBV7-2; D call uncertain. The CDR3 totals 14 residues. V lost 5 bases and J 4 bases, leaving 11 bases between the germline ends. Germline assignment: CDR1 SGHTA and CDR2 FQGNSA. In DNA, the CDR3 is TGTGCCAGCAGCGTGAACAGCGTCACCGGGGAGCTGTTTTTT. Its protein product is CASSVNSVTGELFF.

The chain uses TRBV19 and TRBJ2-5, with a possible D match to TRBD2 (5 bases). Trimming stripped 10 bases from V and 1 base from J, with 10 bases between. From germline, CDR1 is LNHDA and CDR2 SQIVND (reference sequence). CDR3 size: 12 residues. CDR3 loop: CATGLSQETQYF. CDR3 coding DNA: TGTGCCACAGGACTGAGCCAAGAGACCCAGTACTTC. Supplemented by reference TRBV19 and TRBJ2-5, the full variable domain reads DGGITQSPKYLFRKEGQNVTLSCEQNLNHDAMYWYRQDPGQGLRLIYYSQIVNDFQKGDIAEGYSVSREKKESFPLTVTSAQKNPTAFYLCATGLSQETQYFGPGTRLLVL.

This clonotype was picked up one time. The chain recombines TRBV5-1 with TRBJ2-7, with D uncertain. Trimming took 3 bases from V and 3 from J, leaving 13 bases between them. The V gene's germline CDR1 is SGHRS and CDR2 YFSETQ. The CDR3 extends over 14 amino acids. CDR3 coding DNA: TGCGCCAGCAGCTCCCAAGTCCGCGACTACGAGCAGTACTTC. This encodes CASSSQVRDYEQYF.

The chain couples TRBV19 to TRBJ2-7; D gene unclear. CDR3 length: 15 amino acids. V was pared by 2 bases and J by 1 base, with 12 bases between. Germline V gives CDR1 LNHDA, CDR2 SQIVND (reference sequence). The CDR3 reads CASSIPSGDSYEQYF. DNA for the CDR3: TGTGCCAGTAGTATACCCTCTGGAGATTCCTACGAGCAGTACTTC.

V is TRBV9 and J is TRBJ2-5, with D possibly being TRBD1 or TRBD2 (5 bases each). The CDR3 contains 15 residues. V lost 2 bases, J lost 2 bases, and 13 bases lay in between. Germline-derived CDR1 and CDR2 are SGDLS and YYNGEE. CDR3 amino acids: CASSVTPGPQETQYF. Written as DNA, the CDR3 is TGTGCCAGCAGCGTCACCCCGGGACCGCAAGAGACCCAGTACTTC.

The rearrangement uses TRBV3-1 and TRBJ1-4, with D perhaps matching TRBD1 (5 bases). V lost 4 bases, J lost 7 bases, and 13 bases lay in between. The CDR3 sequence is 14 residues long. Looked up from germline, CDR1 is LGHDT and CDR2 is YNNKEL (reference sequence). The CDR3 reads CASSPYRGGEKLFF. The CDR3, as DNA: TGTGCCAGCAGCCCCTACCGGGGGGGTGAAAAACTGTTTTTT.

The V and J genes are TRBV5-1 and TRBJ1-1, with TRBD1 as a possible D gene (6 bases). The CDR3 runs 14 residues. V lost 4 bases and J lost 1, with 11 bases in between. Looked up from germline, CDR1 is SGHRS and CDR2 is YFSETQ. CDR3 protein: CASSRRGGNTEAFF. CDR3 bases: TGCGCCAGCAGCCGCCGAGGGGGGAACACTGAAGCTTTCTTT.

This chain's CDR3 is CASSLESGGLGDTQYF. The CDR3 nucleotides read TGTGCCAGCAGTTTAGAGAGCGGGGGGCTTGGGGATACGCAGTATTTT. The chain joins TRBV12-3 or TRBV12-4 to TRBJ2-3, with 9 nucleotides matching TRBD2. After removal of 1 base from V and 6 bases from J, the junction contained 8 bases not matched to a gene. The CDR3 totals 16 residues.

This clonotype was counted a few times. The chain recombines TRBV19 with TRBJ1-5; D uncertain. The length of the CDR3 is 12 residues. Germline V gives CDR1 LNHDA, CDR2 SQIVND (reference sequence). V lost 5 bases and J 4 bases, leaving 6 bases between the germline ends. The CDR3 loop reads CASSFLNQPQHF. For the CDR3, the DNA is TGTGCCAGTAGTTTCTTGAATCAGCCCCAGCATTTT. The whole variable domain, remainder taken from reference TRBV19 and TRBJ1-5, is DGGITQSPKYLFRKEGQNVTLSCEQNLNHDAMYWYRQDPGQGLRLIYYSQIVNDFQKGDIAEGYSVSREKKESFPLTVTSAQKNPTAFYLCASSFLNQPQHFGDGTRLSIL.

The chain combines TRBV20-1 with TRBJ2-7; D gene uncertain. Germline values: CDR1 DFQATT, CDR2 SNEGSKA (reference sequence). The CDR3 loop spans 14 amino acids. The V end was cut by 0 bases, the J end by 0 bases, with 9 bases between. The CDR3 here is CSAREDTFSYEQYF. The CDR3 DNA sequence: TGCAGTGCTAGAGAAGACACCTTCTCCTACGAGCAGTACTTC.

In DNA form, the CDR3 reads TGTGCCAGCAGTTTTGTCGCCCCGGGTGTGGTCAAATCCCCTAACTATGGCTACACCTTC. Protein: CASSFVAPGVVKSPNYGYTF. This sequence joins TRBV27 and TRBJ1-2; D ambiguous. This CDR3 contains 20 residues. In germline, CDR1 is MNHEY, CDR2 SMNVEV (reference sequence). V was cut by 3 bases and J by 0 bases, with 26 bases left in between.

The chain joins TRBV12-3 or TRBV12-4 to TRBJ2-3; possible D gene TRBD2, 5 bases. V lost 4 bases and J lost 2, with 13 bases in between. The CDR3 extends over 15 amino acids. As DNA, the CDR3 is TGTGCCAGCAGTTATACTAGTCCCCACACAGATACGCAGTATTTT. It codes for CASSYTSPHTDTQYF.

The chain joins TRBV7-2 to TRBJ2-6, with D perhaps matching TRBD1 (6 bases). The germline gives CDR1 SGHTA, CDR2 FQGNSA. V was trimmed by 5 bases and J by 5 bases, leaving 13 bases between them. The CDR3 contains 15 residues. The CDR3 is CASSKRGQRANVLTF. The CDR3 bases are TGTGCCAGCAGCAAACGTGGACAGCGGGCCAACGTCCTGACTTTC.

This rearrangement joins TRBV12-5 to TRBJ2-4, with 9 bases fitting TRBD2. Losses at the gene ends were 5 bases for V and 15 bases for J; bases not matched to a gene: 5. This CDR3 is built from 11 residues. From germline, CDR1 is LGHNT and CDR2 FRNRAP. The CDR3 reads CASGRPGLAYF. The CDR3, as DNA: TGTGCTAGTGGTCGACCGGGACTAGCGTACTTC.

The chain is built from TRBV7-2 and TRBJ2-7; TRBD1 matches at 8 bases. The CDR3 extends over 17 amino acids. Trimming took 2 bases from V and 3 from J; bases not matched to a gene: 12. Per germline, CDR1 SGHTA and CDR2 FQGNSA. The CDR3 nucleotides read TGTGCCAGCAGCTTATTTAGGACAGGGCGTTTGGGCTACGAGCAGTACTTC. It is translated as CASSLFRTGRLGYEQYF.

This chain uses TRBV6-2 or TRBV6-3 with TRBJ2-7; D gene uncertain. The CDR3 consists of 11 residues. CDR1 is MNHEY, CDR2 SVGEGT, per germline. The V and J ends lost 5 bases and 6 bases respectively, with 8 bases between them. CDR3 nucleotide sequence: TGTGCCAGCAGTGCGGCAGCCGAGCAGTACTTC. Protein product: CASSAAAEQYF.

This chain connects TRBV5-1 to TRBJ2-7, with 13 bases fitting TRBD2. The CDR3 extends over 16 amino acids. V was pared by 4 bases and J by 1 base, with 5 bases of the junction left unmatched. In germline, CDR1 is SGHRS, CDR2 YFSETQ. This CDR3 is CASSPRTSGSSYEQYF. In DNA, the CDR3 is TGCGCCAGCAGCCCTAGGACTAGCGGGAGTTCCTACGAGCAGTACTTC.

This chain uses TRBV18 with TRBJ1-5, with TRBD1 matching 8 bases. V dropped 6 bases and J dropped 6; count of bases not matched to a gene: 10. This CDR3 contains 15 residues. Germline V gives CDR1 KGHSH, CDR2 LQKENI. The CDR3, as DNA: TGTGCCAGCTCCCTAGCGGACAGGGCGGGTCAGCCCCAGCATTTT. Translating it yields CASSLADRAGQPQHF.

The chain joins TRBV12-3 or TRBV12-4 to TRBJ2-2; D not certain. The V gene lost 2 bases and the J gene lost 6 bases, with 4 bases spanning the gap. The CDR3 has 12 amino acids. The CDR3 loop is CASSLFPGELFF. In nucleotides, the CDR3 is TGTGCCAGCAGTTTATTTCCCGGGGAGCTGTTTTTT.

V gene TRBV3-1 combines with J gene TRBJ1-1, with D maybe TRBD1 (6 bases). Germline V gene lookup returns CDR1 LGHDT and CDR2 YNNKEL (reference sequence). CDR3 size: 14 residues. The V and J ends lost 5 bases and 5 bases respectively, with 15 bases between them. CDR3: CASSRGGRGTEAFF. The CDR3 DNA is TGTGCCAGCAGCAGGGGGGGGCGAGGGACTGAAGCTTTCTTT.

The J gene is TRBJ1-3, the V gene TRBV5-4; 7 bases match TRBD1. CDR3 length: 15 amino acids. Germline CDR1 reads SGHNT; CDR2 reads YYREEE (reference sequence). V lost 3 bases and J lost 7; bases outside the gene matches: 10. The CDR3 DNA reads as TGTGCCAGCAGCTCCTCGAAAGGGGGCAGGAACACCATATATTTT. Protein product: CASSSSKGGRNTIYF.

J is TRBJ1-5 and V is TRBV2; D is undetermined. The length of the CDR3 is 12 residues. Germline CDR1 is SNHLY and CDR2 is FYNNEI. Trimming pared 8 bases from V and 9 bases from J, leaving 14 bases between. The CDR3 loop is CASGSSTGPQHF. CDR3 nucleotide sequence: TGTGCCAGCGGATCATCGACTGGGCCCCAGCATTTT. Combining the CDR3 with reference TRBV2 and TRBJ1-5 gives the whole variable domain EPEVTQTPSHQVTQMGQEVILRCVPISNHLYFYWYRQILGQKVEFLVSFYNNEISEKSEIFDDQFSVERPDGSNFTLKIRSTKLEDSAMYFCASGSSTGPQHFGDGTRLSIL.

The J gene is TRBJ2-1, the V gene TRBV6-1; TRBD2 aligns across 12 bases. This CDR3 has 19 residues. Per germline, CDR1 MNHNS and CDR2 SASEGT. J was trimmed by 0 bases and V by 2 bases; bases with no gene match: 8. CDR3 region: CASSEPTSGGMISYNEQFF. CDR3 nucleotide sequence: TGTGCCAGCAGTGAACCGACTAGCGGGGGAATGATCTCCTACAATGAGCAGTTCTTC.